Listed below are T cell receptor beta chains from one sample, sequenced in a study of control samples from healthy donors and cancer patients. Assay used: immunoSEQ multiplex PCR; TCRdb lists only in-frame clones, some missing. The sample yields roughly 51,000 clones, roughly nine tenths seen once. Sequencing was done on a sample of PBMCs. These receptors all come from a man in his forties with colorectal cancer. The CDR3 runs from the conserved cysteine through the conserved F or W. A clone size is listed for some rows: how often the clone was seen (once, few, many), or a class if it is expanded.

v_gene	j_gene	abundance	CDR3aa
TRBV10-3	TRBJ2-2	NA	CAISDRSTGELFF
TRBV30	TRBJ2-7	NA	CAWTPGLRFPYEQYF
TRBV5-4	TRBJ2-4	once	CASSLASGKNIQYF
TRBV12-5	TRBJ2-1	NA	CASGFGGREFYNEQFF
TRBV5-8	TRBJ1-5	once	CATTRDSLNQPQHF
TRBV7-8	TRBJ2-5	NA	CASTGRYKETQYF
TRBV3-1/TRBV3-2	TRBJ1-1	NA	CASSQISQGAPEAFF
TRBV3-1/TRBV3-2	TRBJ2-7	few	CASSLRDTYEQYF
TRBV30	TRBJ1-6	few	CAWSVGAVSPLHF
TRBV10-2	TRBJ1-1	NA	CASSEGRNTEAFF
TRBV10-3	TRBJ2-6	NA	CAIRDNSGANVLTF
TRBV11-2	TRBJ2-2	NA	CASSWDGLFGELFF
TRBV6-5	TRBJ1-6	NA	CASSTSGLSPLHF
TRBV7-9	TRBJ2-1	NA	CASSFDYHEQFF
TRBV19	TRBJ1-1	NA	CASSISLGRGRGTEAFF
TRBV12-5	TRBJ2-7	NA	CASGLVRGDEQYF